This TCR beta chain is from a study of control samples from healthy donors and cancer patients. This clone was seen only once. This CDR3 has 14 amino acids. V was pared by 3 bases and J by 9 bases, with 6 bases of the junction left unmatched. From germline, CDR1 is GTSNPN and CDR2 SVGIG (reference sequence). Here immunoSEQ multiplex PCR was the method, and the copy in TCRdb shows in-frame clones only, minus some. This sample has some 160,000 clones, with around 90% found just once. Sequenced sample: blood. The receptor comes from a young man in good health. The rearrangement uses TRBV30 and TRBJ1-6; 9 bases match TRBD1. CDR3 amino acids: CAWSPGTGSSPLHF. In DNA, the CDR3 is TGTGCCTGGAGCCCCGGGACAGGGAGTTCACCCCTCCACTTT.